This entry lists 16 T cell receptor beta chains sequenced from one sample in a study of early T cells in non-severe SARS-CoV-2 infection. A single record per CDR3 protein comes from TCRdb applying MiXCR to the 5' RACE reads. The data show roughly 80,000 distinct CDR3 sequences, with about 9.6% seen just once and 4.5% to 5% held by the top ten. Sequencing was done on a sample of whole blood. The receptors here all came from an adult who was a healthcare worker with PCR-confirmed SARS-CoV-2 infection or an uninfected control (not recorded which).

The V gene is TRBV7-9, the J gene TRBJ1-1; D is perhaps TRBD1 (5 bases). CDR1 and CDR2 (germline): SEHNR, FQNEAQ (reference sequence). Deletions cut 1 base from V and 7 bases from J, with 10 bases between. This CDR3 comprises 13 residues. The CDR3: CASSLGGGYEAFF. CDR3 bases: TGTGCCAGCAGCTTAGGTGGGGGTTATGAAGCTTTCTTT.

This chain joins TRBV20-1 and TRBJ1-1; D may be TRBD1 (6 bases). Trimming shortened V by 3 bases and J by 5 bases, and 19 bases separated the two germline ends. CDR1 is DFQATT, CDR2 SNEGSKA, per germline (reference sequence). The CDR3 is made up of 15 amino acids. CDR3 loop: CSASRAGVGATEAFF. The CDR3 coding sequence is TGCAGTGCTAGTAGGGCGGGTGTGGGGGCAACTGAAGCTTTCTTT.

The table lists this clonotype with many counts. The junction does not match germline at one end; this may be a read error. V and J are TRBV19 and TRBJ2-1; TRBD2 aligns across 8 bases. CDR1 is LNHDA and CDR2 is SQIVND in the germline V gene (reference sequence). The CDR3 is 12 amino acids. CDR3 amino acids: CASSSSGPSQIF. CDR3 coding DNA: TGTGCCAGTAGTTCTAGCGGGCCTTCTCAGATCTTC.

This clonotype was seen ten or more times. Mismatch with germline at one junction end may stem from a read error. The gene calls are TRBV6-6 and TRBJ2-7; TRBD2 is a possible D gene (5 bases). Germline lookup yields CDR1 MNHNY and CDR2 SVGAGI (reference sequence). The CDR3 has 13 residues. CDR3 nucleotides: TGTGCCAGCAGTTACTCCGGGGTGGAGGCGAGAGGCTTC. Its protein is CASSYSGVEARGF.

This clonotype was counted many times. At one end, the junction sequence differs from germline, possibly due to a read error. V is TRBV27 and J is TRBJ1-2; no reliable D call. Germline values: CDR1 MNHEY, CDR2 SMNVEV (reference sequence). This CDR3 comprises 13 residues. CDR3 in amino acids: CAGSSTPSYGYTF. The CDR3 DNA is TGTGCCGGCAGCTCCACACCAAGCTATGGCTACACCTTC.

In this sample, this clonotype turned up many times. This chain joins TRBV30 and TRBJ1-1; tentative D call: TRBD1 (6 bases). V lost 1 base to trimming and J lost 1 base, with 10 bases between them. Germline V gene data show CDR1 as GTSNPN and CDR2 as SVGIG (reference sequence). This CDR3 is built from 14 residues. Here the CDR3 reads CAWSAQTGNTEAFF. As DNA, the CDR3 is TGTGCCTGGAGTGCCCAGACAGGGAACACTGAAGCTTTCTTT.

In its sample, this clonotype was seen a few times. CDR3 residues: CASTPQLNTEAFF. In nucleotides, the CDR3 is TGTGCCAGCACCCCACAGCTGAACACTGAAGCTTTCTTT. The rearrangement joins TRBV6-6 to TRBJ1-1; D unresolved. Germline CDR1 and CDR2: MNHNY and SVGAGI (reference sequence). Trimming removed 7 bases at V and 0 bases at J, with 9 bases between. CDR3 length: 13 residues.

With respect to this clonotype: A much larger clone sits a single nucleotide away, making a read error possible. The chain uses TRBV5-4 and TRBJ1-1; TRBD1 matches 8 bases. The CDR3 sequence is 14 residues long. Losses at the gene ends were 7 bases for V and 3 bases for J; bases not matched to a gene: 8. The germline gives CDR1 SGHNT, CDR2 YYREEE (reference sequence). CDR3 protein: CASGTPGQDTEAFF. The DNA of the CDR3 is TGTGCCAGCGGAACCCCGGGACAGGACACTGAAGCTTTCTTT.

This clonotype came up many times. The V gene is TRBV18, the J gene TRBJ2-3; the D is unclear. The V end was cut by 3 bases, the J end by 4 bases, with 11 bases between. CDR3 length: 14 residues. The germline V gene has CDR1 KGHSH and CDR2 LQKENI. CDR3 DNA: TGTGCCAGCTCACCGAGGCTGCCCCCAGATACGCAGTATTTT. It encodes CASSPRLPPDTQYF.

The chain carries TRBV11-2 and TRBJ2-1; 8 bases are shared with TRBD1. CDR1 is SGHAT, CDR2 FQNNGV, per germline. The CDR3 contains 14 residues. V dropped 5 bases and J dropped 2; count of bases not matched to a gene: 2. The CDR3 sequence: CASSRTGPYNEQFF. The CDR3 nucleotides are TGTGCCAGCAGCCGGACAGGGCCCTACAATGAGCAGTTCTTC. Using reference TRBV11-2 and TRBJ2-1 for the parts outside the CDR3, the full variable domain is EAGVAQSPRYKIIEKRQSVAFWCNPISGHATLYWYQQILGQGPKLLIQFQNNGVVDDSQLPKDRFSAERLKGVDSTLKIQPAKLEDSAVYLCASSRTGPYNEQFFGPGTRLTVL.

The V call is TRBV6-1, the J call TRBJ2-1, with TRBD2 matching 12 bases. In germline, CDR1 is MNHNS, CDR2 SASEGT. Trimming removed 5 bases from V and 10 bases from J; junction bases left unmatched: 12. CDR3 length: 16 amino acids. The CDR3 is CASSSNPGTSGQEQFF. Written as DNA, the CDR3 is TGTGCCAGCAGTTCTAATCCCGGGACTAGCGGGCAAGAGCAGTTCTTC.

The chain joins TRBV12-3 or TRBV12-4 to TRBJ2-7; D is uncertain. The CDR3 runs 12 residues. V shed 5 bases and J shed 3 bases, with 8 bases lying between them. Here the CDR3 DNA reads TGTGCCAGCAGTACCGGACGCTACGAGCAGTACTTC. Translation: CASSTGRYEQYF.

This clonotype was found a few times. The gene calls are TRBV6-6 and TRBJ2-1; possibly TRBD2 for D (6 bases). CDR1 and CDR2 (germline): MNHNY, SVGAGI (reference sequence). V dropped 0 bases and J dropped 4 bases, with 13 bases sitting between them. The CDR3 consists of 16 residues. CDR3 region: CASSYSGGTGYNEQFF. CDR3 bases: TGTGCCAGCAGTTACTCCGGCGGGACGGGGTACAATGAGCAGTTCTTC.

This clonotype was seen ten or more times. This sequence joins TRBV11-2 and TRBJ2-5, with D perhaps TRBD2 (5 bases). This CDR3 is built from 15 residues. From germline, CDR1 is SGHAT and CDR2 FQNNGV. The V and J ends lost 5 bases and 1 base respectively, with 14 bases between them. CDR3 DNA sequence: TGTGCCAGCAGCCGGGTGCGAGGGAGCCAAGAGACCCAGTACTTC. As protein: CASSRVRGSQETQYF.

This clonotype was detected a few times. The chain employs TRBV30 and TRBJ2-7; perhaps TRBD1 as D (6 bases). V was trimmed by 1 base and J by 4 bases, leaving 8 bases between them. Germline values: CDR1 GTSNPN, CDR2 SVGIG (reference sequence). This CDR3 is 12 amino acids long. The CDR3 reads CAWSAQGYEQYF. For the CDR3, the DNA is TGTGCCTGGAGTGCACAGGGATACGAGCAGTACTTC.

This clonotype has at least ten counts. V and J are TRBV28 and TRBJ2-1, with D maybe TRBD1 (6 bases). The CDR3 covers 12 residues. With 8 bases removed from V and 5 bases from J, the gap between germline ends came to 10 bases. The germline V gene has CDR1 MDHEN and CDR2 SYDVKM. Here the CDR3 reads CASGGQHNEQFF. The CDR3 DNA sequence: TGTGCCAGCGGCGGACAGCACAATGAGCAGTTCTTC.